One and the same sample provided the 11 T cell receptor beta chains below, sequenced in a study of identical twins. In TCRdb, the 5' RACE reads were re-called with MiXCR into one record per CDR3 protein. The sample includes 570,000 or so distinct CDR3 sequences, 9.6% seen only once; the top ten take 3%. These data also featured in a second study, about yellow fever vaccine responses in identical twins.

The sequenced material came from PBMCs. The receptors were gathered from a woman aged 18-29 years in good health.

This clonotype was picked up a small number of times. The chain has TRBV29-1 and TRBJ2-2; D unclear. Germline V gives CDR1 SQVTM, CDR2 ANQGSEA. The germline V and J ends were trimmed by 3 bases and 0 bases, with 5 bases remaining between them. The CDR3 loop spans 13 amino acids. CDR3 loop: CSVEWPNTGELFF. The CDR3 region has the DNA TGCAGCGTTGAGTGGCCGAACACCGGGGAGCTGTTTTTT.

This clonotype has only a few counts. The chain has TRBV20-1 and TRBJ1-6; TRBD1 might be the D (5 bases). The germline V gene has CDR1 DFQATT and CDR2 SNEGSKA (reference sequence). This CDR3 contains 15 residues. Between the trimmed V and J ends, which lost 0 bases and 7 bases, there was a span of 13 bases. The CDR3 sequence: CSARDGDRRNSPLHF. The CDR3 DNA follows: TGCAGTGCTAGAGATGGGGACCGAAGAAATTCACCCCTCCACTTT.

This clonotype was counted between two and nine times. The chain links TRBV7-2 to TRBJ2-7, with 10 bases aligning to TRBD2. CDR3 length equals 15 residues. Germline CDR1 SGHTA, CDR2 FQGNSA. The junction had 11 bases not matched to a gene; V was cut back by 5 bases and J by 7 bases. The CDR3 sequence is CASSRLAGELREQYF. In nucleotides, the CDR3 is TGTGCCAGCAGCCGTCTAGCGGGGGAGCTAAGGGAGCAGTACTTC.

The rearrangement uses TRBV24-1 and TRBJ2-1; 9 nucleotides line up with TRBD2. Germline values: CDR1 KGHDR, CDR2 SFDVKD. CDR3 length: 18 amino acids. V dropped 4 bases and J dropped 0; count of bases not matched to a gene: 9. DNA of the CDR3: TGTGCCACCAGTGACCCGACTAGCGGAGTAAGCTCCTACAATGAGCAGTTCTTC. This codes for CATSDPTSGVSSYNEQFF.

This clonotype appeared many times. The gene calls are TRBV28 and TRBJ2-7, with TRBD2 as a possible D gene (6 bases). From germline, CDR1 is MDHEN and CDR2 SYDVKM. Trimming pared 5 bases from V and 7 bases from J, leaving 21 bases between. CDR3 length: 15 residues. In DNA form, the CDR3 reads TGTGCCAGCAGTATAAGGTCCGCCAGGGAGGTGGAGCAGTACTTC. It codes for CASSIRSAREVEQYF.

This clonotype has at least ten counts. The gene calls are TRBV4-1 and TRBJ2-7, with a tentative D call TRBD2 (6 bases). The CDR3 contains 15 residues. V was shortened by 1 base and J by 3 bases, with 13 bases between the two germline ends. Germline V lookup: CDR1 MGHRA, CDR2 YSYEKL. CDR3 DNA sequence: TGCGCCAGCAGCCAAGTGGAGCGGGTCAACTACGAGCAGTACTTC. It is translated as CASSQVERVNYEQYF.

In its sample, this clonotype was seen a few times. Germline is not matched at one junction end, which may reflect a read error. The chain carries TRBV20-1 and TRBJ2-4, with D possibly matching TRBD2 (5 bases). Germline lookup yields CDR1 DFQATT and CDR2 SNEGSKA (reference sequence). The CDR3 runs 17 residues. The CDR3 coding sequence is TGCAGTGCTAGAGATCATAAGGACCCCACCGGGAAAAACATCCAGTACTTC. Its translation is CSARDHKDPTGKNIQYF.

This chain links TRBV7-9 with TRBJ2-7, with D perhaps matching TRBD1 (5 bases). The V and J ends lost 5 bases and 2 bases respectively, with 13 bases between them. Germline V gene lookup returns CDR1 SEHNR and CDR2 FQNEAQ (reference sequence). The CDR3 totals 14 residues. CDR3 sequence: CASSPTETTYEQYF. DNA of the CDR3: TGTGCCAGCAGCCCGACAGAAACCACCTACGAGCAGTACTTC.

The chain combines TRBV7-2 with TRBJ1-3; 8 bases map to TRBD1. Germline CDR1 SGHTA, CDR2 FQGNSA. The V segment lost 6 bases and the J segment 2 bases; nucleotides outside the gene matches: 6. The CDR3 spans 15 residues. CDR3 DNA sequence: TGTGCCAGCAGGACGACAGGGGATACTGGAAACACCATATATTTT. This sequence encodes CASRTTGDTGNTIYF.

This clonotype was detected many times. CDR3 bases: TGCAGTGCTAGAGATCTGGGGAGGGCCTTAGGTGAGCAGTTCTTC. It specifies CSARDLGRALGEQFF. The chain recombines TRBV20-1 with TRBJ2-1; 7 nucleotides align to TRBD2. The trim removed 0 bases at V and 9 bases at J, leaving 11 bases unmatched. Germline values: CDR1 DFQATT, CDR2 SNEGSKA (reference sequence). The CDR3 has 15 residues.

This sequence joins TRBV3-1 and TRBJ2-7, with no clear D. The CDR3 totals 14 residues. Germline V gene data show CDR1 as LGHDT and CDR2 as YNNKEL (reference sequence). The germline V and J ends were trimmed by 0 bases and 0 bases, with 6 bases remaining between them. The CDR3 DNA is TGTGCCAGCAGCCAAGACTACAGCTCCTACGAGCAGTACTTC. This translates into CASSQDYSSYEQYF.